One and the same sample provided the 27 T cell receptor beta chains below, sequenced in a study of T cells after yellow fever vaccination. TCRdb used MiXCR to reprocess the 5' RACE reads, holding one entry per CDR3 protein. In the table there are approximately 300,000 distinct CDR3 sequences, about 6.6% of which are singletons. Sequencing used PBMCs, obtained more than 40 days after the first yellow fever vaccination. These receptors were obtained from a man between 18 and 35 years old who received the YFV17D yellow fever vaccine.

This clonotype came up a few times. CDR3 coding DNA: TGCGCCAGCCGTACTATGACAGGCTTAGACTACGAGCAGTACTTC. Its translation: CASRTMTGLDYEQYF. The J gene is TRBJ2-7, the V gene TRBV5-1; D may be TRBD1 (6 bases). Looked up from germline, CDR1 is SGHRS and CDR2 is YFSETQ. V shed 7 bases and J shed 3 bases, with 20 bases lying between them. This CDR3 contains 15 residues.

This clonotype was observed a few times. The rearrangement links TRBV24-1 to TRBJ2-3, with D possibly TRBD1 on 5 matching bases. The germline V gene encodes CDR1 KGHDR and CDR2 SFDVKD. The CDR3 is 16 residues long. V shed 2 bases and J shed 6 bases, with 17 bases lying between them. This CDR3 is CATSDSAQGYSDTQYF. Here the CDR3 DNA reads TGTGCCACCAGTGATTCGGCGCAGGGCTATTCGGATACGCAGTATTTT.

This clonotype was recorded a few times. The V call is TRBV6-5, the J call TRBJ1-1, with D possibly TRBD1 on 6 matching bases. With 5 bases removed from V and 2 bases from J, the gap between germline ends came to 18 bases. Germline lookup yields CDR1 MNHEY and CDR2 SVGAGI. This CDR3 has 16 amino acids. The CDR3 sequence is CASSPRTGTPNTEAFF. Here the CDR3 DNA reads TGTGCCAGCAGTCCTCGAACCGGGACACCAAACACTGAAGCTTTCTTT.

This clonotype was counted ten times or more. The rearrangement uses TRBV24-1 and TRBJ2-5; no firm D call. Germline CDR1 is KGHDR and CDR2 is SFDVKD. Deletions cut 1 base from V and 1 base from J, with 6 bases between. The CDR3 covers 14 residues. The CDR3 bases are TGTGCCACCAGTGATTTTCCAGGCCAAGAGACCCAGTACTTC. Translated: CATSDFPGQETQYF.

V usage is TRBV5-1 and J usage is TRBJ1-2; no firm D call. The CDR3 spans 15 residues. Deletions cut 0 bases from V and 3 bases from J, with 12 bases between. CDR1 is SGHRS, CDR2 YFSETQ, per germline. The CDR3 region has the DNA TGCGCCAGCAGCTTGGGACTGGCTCTGGACTATGGCTACACCTTC. It is translated as CASSLGLALDYGYTF.

The table lists this clonotype with many counts. The rearrangement links TRBV28 to TRBJ2-2, with unresolved D. The V gene lost 3 bases and the J gene lost 10 bases, with 9 bases spanning the gap. There are 12 residues in the CDR3. Germline V CDR1 and CDR2: MDHEN, SYDVKM. CDR3 nucleotides: TGTGCCAGCAGTTTGCGGTCCTCGGAGCTGTTTTTT. Protein: CASSLRSSELFF.

J is TRBJ2-7 and V is TRBV5-1, with TRBD1 identical over 9 bases. V gave up 5 bases and J gave up 1 base; unmatched junction bases: 7. The CDR3 sequence is 15 residues long. CDR1 and CDR2 (germline): SGHRS, YFSETQ. DNA for the CDR3: TGCGCCAGCAGTACCGGGGGACAGGGATCCTACGAGCAGTACGTC. Protein product: CASSTGGQGSYEQYV.

This clonotype was seen only a few times. This chain joins TRBV6-5 and TRBJ1-3; D not resolved. V lost 2 bases and J 4 bases, leaving 15 bases between the germline ends. Germline V CDR1 and CDR2: MNHEY, SVGAGI. The CDR3 has 16 residues. The CDR3 DNA reads as TGTGCCAGCAGTTACAGGATTCGGACTACAGGAAACACCATATATTTT. Amino acids: CASSYRIRTTGNTIYF.

This clonotype was counted many times. The rearrangement uses TRBV7-6 and TRBJ1-4; no firm D call. There are 17 residues in the CDR3. V lost 1 base, J lost 0 bases, and 12 bases lay in between. Germline CDR1 is SGHVS and CDR2 is FNYEAQ. CDR3 DNA: TGTGCCAGCAGCTTAGTGGGAAGGAGAGCAACTAATGAAAAACTGTTTTTT. Protein product: CASSLVGRRATNEKLFF. The variable domain in full, completed from reference TRBV7-6 and TRBJ1-4, reads GAGVSQSPRYKVTKRGQDVALRCDPISGHVSLYWYRQALGQGPEFLTYFNYEAQQDKSGLPNDRFSAERPEGSISTLTIQRTEQRDSAMYRCASSLVGRRATNEKLFFGSGTQLSVL.

The chain employs TRBV11-2 and TRBJ2-7; D gene uncertain. Germline V lookup: CDR1 SGHAT, CDR2 FQNNGV. V was pared by 1 base and J by 0 bases, with 10 bases between. The CDR3 length is 15 residues. CDR3 nucleotides: TGTGCCAGCAGCTTAGCATCGGGCAGCTCCTACGAGCAGTACTTC. Amino acid sequence: CASSLASGSSYEQYF.

Many counts were recorded for this clonotype. This chain links TRBV29-1 with TRBJ1-2; TRBD1 matches at 8 bases. V dropped 5 bases and J dropped 3; count of bases not matched to a gene: 5. This CDR3 comprises 13 residues. Germline loops: CDR1 SQVTM, CDR2 ANQGSEA. For the CDR3, the DNA is TGCAGCGTTTTGACAGGGGCCTACTATGGCTACACCTTC. Its translation is CSVLTGAYYGYTF.

The V gene is TRBV6-5, the J gene TRBJ1-2; TRBD1 matches at 7 bases. The CDR3 runs 14 residues. CDR1 is MNHEY and CDR2 is SVGAGI in the germline V gene. J was trimmed by 4 bases and V by 2 bases; bases with no gene match: 4. CDR3 sequence: CASSYRGLAYGYTF. In DNA form, the CDR3 reads TGTGCCAGCAGTTACAGGGGGCTGGCCTATGGCTACACCTTC.

Many counts were recorded for this clonotype. This chain connects TRBV7-2 to TRBJ1-1, with D hard to call. The CDR3 is made up of 14 amino acids. Germline V gene data show CDR1 as SGHTA and CDR2 as FQGNSA. V lost 1 base, J lost 5 bases, and 11 bases lay in between. The CDR3 DNA reads TGTGCCAGCAGCTTAGACCTGTCTGGGACTGAAGCTTTCTTT. Residues: CASSLDLSGTEAFF.

This clonotype was found a few times. The chain joins TRBV28 to TRBJ2-1, with D possibly TRBD2 on 6 matching bases. This CDR3 comprises 18 residues. The ends were cut back, 2 bases at V and 0 bases at J, with 17 bases in the middle. Germline CDR1 and CDR2: MDHEN and SYDVKM. The CDR3, as DNA: TGTGCCAGCAGTTTACTATCCGGAGGGAGTCCCTCCTACAATGAGCAGTTCTTC. This sequence encodes CASSLLSGGSPSYNEQFF.

The table lists this clonotype with many counts. Germline and junction disagree at one end, which may indicate a read error. CDR3 sequence (DNA): TGTGCCAGCAGTTACACTGACAGGGGCAGGGTCTTC. It is translated as CASSYTDRGRVF. J is TRBJ2-1 and V is TRBV6-2 or TRBV6-3, with 8 nucleotides matching TRBD1. This CDR3 has 12 residues. CDR1 is MNHEY, CDR2 SVGEGT, per germline.

The DNA for the CDR3 is TGTGCCAGCAGATCCACCGGGACAGGGGGCAGCTACGAGCAGTACTTC. Residues: CASRSTGTGGSYEQYF. The chain carries TRBV12-3 or TRBV12-4 and TRBJ2-7, with 12 bases matching TRBD1. The CDR3 length is 16 residues. Trimming removed 6 bases from V and 3 bases from J; junction bases left unmatched: 9.

This clonotype was seen a handful of times. The chain has TRBV28 and TRBJ1-5; TRBD1 matches at 10 bases. From germline, CDR1 is MDHEN and CDR2 SYDVKM. This CDR3 is 17 amino acids long. Germline trimming cut 9 bases from V and 1 base from J; bases unmatched to any gene: 12. The CDR3 sequence is CASKTGGAMVSNQPQHF. The DNA of the CDR3 is TGTGCCAGTAAGACAGGGGGCGCGATGGTCAGCAATCAGCCCCAGCATTTT.

A few counts support this clonotype. This rearrangement joins TRBV9 to TRBJ2-3; tentative D call: TRBD2 (6 bases). CDR3 length: 15 amino acids. Trimming removed 2 bases at V and 4 bases at J, with 14 bases between. Germline V CDR1 and CDR2: SGDLS, YYNGEE. This CDR3 reads CASSVHAGPPDTQYF. CDR3 sequence (DNA): TGTGCCAGCAGCGTGCACGCGGGGCCCCCAGATACGCAGTATTTT. The whole variable domain, filled in from reference TRBV9 and TRBJ2-3, reads DSGVTQTPKHLITATGQRVTLRCSPRSGDLSVYWYQQSLDQGLQFLIQYYNGEERAKGNILERFSAQQFPDLHSELNLSSLELGDSALYFCASSVHAGPPDTQYFGPGTRLTVL.

The chain has TRBV7-8 and TRBJ1-1; D is possibly TRBD1 (6 bases). Per the germline V gene, CDR1 is SGHVS and CDR2 is FQNEAQ. The CDR3 has 14 residues. Trimming took off 0 bases at V and 8 bases at J, with 13 bases between the two ends. The CDR3 DNA reads as TGTGCCAGCAGCTTAGCCAGGGGCCGGATGGAAGCTTTCTTT. Encoded protein: CASSLARGRMEAFF.

This clonotype was observed a few times. The chain links TRBV5-4 to TRBJ2-3; 7 nucleotides agree with TRBD2. After removal of 0 bases from V and 2 bases from J, the junction contained 9 bases not matched to a gene. Germline loops: CDR1 SGHNT, CDR2 YYREEE (reference sequence). The CDR3 totals 17 residues. This CDR3 is CASSLGYELADTDTQYF. The DNA for the CDR3 is TGTGCCAGCAGCTTGGGGTATGAGCTAGCGGACACAGATACGCAGTATTTT.

This clonotype was detected a few times. The chain uses TRBV27 and TRBJ2-5; 12 bases align to TRBD2. The CDR3 runs 15 residues. Germline CDR1 and CDR2: MNHEY and SMNVEV (reference sequence). V shed 2 bases, J shed 5 bases, and the junction held 3 bases outside the gene matches. The CDR3 is CASSLLTSGGETQYF. CDR3 sequence (DNA): TGTGCCAGCAGTTTACTTACTAGCGGGGGGGAGACCCAGTACTTC.

J is TRBJ1-2 and V is TRBV5-4; 9 nucleotides agree with TRBD1. This CDR3 region has 15 residues. After removal of 0 bases from V and 4 bases from J, the junction contained 4 bases not matched to a gene. Germline V lookup: CDR1 SGHNT, CDR2 YYREEE (reference sequence). CDR3 sequence: CASSLDRGLGYGYTF. CDR3 in DNA: TGTGCCAGCAGCTTGGACAGGGGGCTCGGCTATGGCTACACCTTC.

This clonotype showed up just a few times. The chain uses TRBV7-2 and TRBJ2-3, with D possibly TRBD1 on 5 matching bases. The CDR3 contains 13 residues. Between the trimmed V and J ends, which lost 3 bases and 5 bases, there was a span of 9 bases. Per the germline V gene, CDR1 is SGHTA and CDR2 is FQGNSA. The CDR3 spells CASSFLRVDTQYF. The CDR3 coding sequence is TGTGCCAGCAGCTTTCTCAGGGTAGATACGCAGTATTTT.

The chain couples TRBV18 to TRBJ1-3; tentatively, D is TRBD1 (5 bases). V was clipped by 0 bases and J by 7 bases, with 13 bases between them. Germline V gene lookup returns CDR1 KGHSH and CDR2 LQKENI. This CDR3 has 15 residues. The CDR3: CASSPPAQAPNTIYF. The CDR3 region has the DNA TGTGCCAGCTCACCACCGGCACAGGCCCCCAACACCATATATTTT.

The chain has TRBV6-1 and TRBJ1-1; perhaps TRBD1 as D (6 bases). The CDR3 has 15 amino acids. CDR1 MNHNS and CDR2 SASEGT come from the germline V gene. Trimming shortened V by 10 bases and J by 1 base, and 19 bases separated the two germline ends. CDR3 DNA: TGTGCCACCGACAAGGGACACACGGGGAACACTGAAGCTTTCTTT. Translating it yields CATDKGHTGNTEAFF.

The chain has TRBV12-3 or TRBV12-4 and TRBJ2-7, with TRBD1 matching 9 bases. J lost 6 bases, V lost 3 bases, and 9 bases had no gene match. The CDR3 spans 15 residues. The CDR3 DNA reads TGTGCCAGCAGTTTGTACGGGACAGGGAAGACCGAGCAGTACGTC. The encoded protein is CASSLYGTGKTEQYV.

CDR3 sequence reads: CASSATYAYSNQPQHF. In nucleotides, the CDR3 is TGTGCCAGCAGCGCGACCTACGCTTATAGCAATCAGCCCCAGCATTTT. The chain recombines TRBV6-5 with TRBJ1-5; D gene ambiguous. Trimming stripped 6 bases from V and 0 bases from J, with 15 bases between. Germline V lookup: CDR1 MNHEY, CDR2 SVGAGI. The CDR3 consists of 16 residues.